Below are 29 T cell receptor beta chains sequenced from a single sample in a study of cytomegalovirus exposure and HLA in healthy donors. The PCR contained 60 Vbeta and 13 Jbeta primers. Clones were read by immunoSEQ multiplex PCR, and TCRdb kept only the in-frame ones, dropping some. The sample yields roughly 150,000 clones, 70% to 80% seen once. The sample comprised PBMCs. The source of these receptors is a woman between 35 and 50 years old in good health and CMV-seronegative.

The rearrangement uses TRBV4-1 and TRBJ2-5; D is unclear. Trimming shortened V by 3 bases and J by 2 bases, and 7 bases separated the two germline ends. Germline CDR1 and CDR2: MGHRA and YSYEKL. The CDR3 is 13 amino acids. This chain's CDR3 is CASSHFLQETQYF. The DNA for the CDR3 is TGCGCCAGCAGCCATTTCCTACAAGAGACCCAGTACTTC.

The chain is built from TRBV5-8 and TRBJ2-7; TRBD1 might be the D (6 bases). CDR1 is SGHTS and CDR2 is YDEGEE in the germline V gene. The CDR3 runs to 15 residues. Trimming cost V 2 bases and J 0 bases, with 12 bases left between them. CDR3 protein: CASSFTGTPSYEQYF. The CDR3 DNA reads as TGTGCCAGCAGCTTTACCGGGACACCCTCCTACGAGCAGTACTTC.

V and J are TRBV7-2 and TRBJ2-5; the D gene is possibly TRBD2 (6 bases). Germline CDR1 is SGHTA and CDR2 is FQGNSA. V lost 2 bases and J 2 bases, leaving 9 bases between the germline ends. The CDR3 is made up of 14 amino acids. The CDR3 here is CASSLRAGQETQYF. CDR3 coding DNA: TGTGCCAGCAGCTTACGGGCGGGGCAAGAGACCCAGTACTTC. Full variable domain (rest looked up from reference TRBV7-2 and TRBJ2-5): GAGVSQSPSNKVTEKGKDVELRCDPISGHTALYWYRQSLGQGLEFLIYFQGNSAPDKSGLPSDRFSAERTGGSVSTLTIQRTQQEDSAVYLCASSLRAGQETQYFGPGTRLLVL.

J is TRBJ1-1 and V is TRBV4-2, with TRBD1 matching 7 bases. The CDR3 runs 19 residues. The germline V gene has CDR1 LGHNA and CDR2 YNFKEQ. V shed 1 base, J shed 2 bases, and the junction held 16 bases outside the gene matches. The CDR3 DNA sequence: TGTGCCAGCAGCCAAGGGGCATCAGGGGGTCTCCCCTCCAACACTGAAGCTTTCTTT. Its protein is CASSQGASGGLPSNTEAFF.

This clone appeared a single time. The chain has TRBV4-2 and TRBJ2-2; D gene uncertain. V was shortened by 7 bases and J by 1 base, with 13 bases between the two germline ends. The CDR3 is 15 amino acids. In germline, CDR1 is LGHNA, CDR2 YNFKEQ. CDR3 in amino acids: CASTEAEMNTGELFF. As DNA, the CDR3 is TGTGCCAGCACCGAGGCCGAGATGAACACCGGGGAGCTGTTTTTT.

Concerning this clone itself: A read error may produce the germline difference seen at one junction end. The CDR3 reads CASSRDRNSGANGLTF. The CDR3 coding sequence is TGTGCCAGCAGCCGGGACAGAAACTCTGGGGCCAACGGCCTGACTTTC. This chain joins TRBV7-3 and TRBJ2-6; 7 bases line up with TRBD1. CDR1 and CDR2 from the germline V gene are SGHTA and FQGTGA. The CDR3 loop spans 16 amino acids.

The chain has TRBV19 and TRBJ1-1; D is undetermined. The CDR3 consists of 13 residues. The V and J ends lost 0 bases and 6 bases respectively, with 8 bases between them. Per the germline V gene, CDR1 is LNHDA and CDR2 is SQIVND (reference sequence). CDR3 residues: CASSIDLSSEAFF. In DNA form, the CDR3 reads TGTGCCAGTAGTATAGACTTAAGCTCTGAAGCTTTCTTT. The full variable domain, in which reference TRBV19 and TRBJ1-1 provide the parts outside the CDR3, is DGGITQSPKYLFRKEGQNVTLSCEQNLNHDAMYWYRQDPGQGLRLIYYSQIVNDFQKGDIAEGYSVSREKKESFPLTVTSAQKNPTAFYLCASSIDLSSEAFFGQGTRLTVV.

The chain joins TRBV9 to TRBJ2-5; 10 nucleotides align to TRBD2. Germline V gene sequence: CDR1 SGDLS, CDR2 YYNGEE. The CDR3 extends over 15 amino acids. The junction had 7 bases not matched to a gene; V was cut back by 6 bases and J by 2 bases. The CDR3 DNA reads TGTGCCAGCACACCGGGACTAGCGTGGCAAGAGACCCAGTACTTC. It encodes CASTPGLAWQETQYF.

This rearrangement joins TRBV7-2 to TRBJ1-6, with 8 bases aligning to TRBD1. The CDR3 is 14 amino acids. The germline V gene encodes CDR1 SGHTA and CDR2 FQGNSA. The V segment lost 6 bases and the J segment 5 bases; nucleotides outside the gene matches: 3. CDR3 loop: CASRRTGNNSPLHF. The DNA of the CDR3 is TGTGCCAGCAGACGGACAGGGAATAATTCACCCCTCCACTTT.

This clone was counted between two and nine times. The V gene is TRBV2, the J gene TRBJ1-5; 7 bases agree with TRBD1. Germline trimming cut 6 bases from V and 5 bases from J; bases unmatched to any gene: 7. Germline V lookup: CDR1 SNHLY, CDR2 FYNNEI. CDR3 size: 14 residues. In DNA, the CDR3 is TGTGCCAGCAGGAGGGACAGCTACGATCAGCCCCAGCATTTT. Translating it yields CASRRDSYDQPQHF.

The V call is TRBV30, the J call TRBJ1-2, with a weak D call TRBD1 (6 bases). Germline CDR1 reads GTSNPN; CDR2 reads SVGIG (reference sequence). With 8 bases removed from V and 7 bases from J, the gap between germline ends came to 20 bases. This CDR3 comprises 13 residues. The CDR3: CALRGGYTAGYTF. CDR3 sequence (DNA): TGTGCCCTGAGGGGGGGCTACACAGCTGGCTACACCTTC.

About this clone: One end of the junction does not line up with germline, which may come from a read error. This chain joins TRBV7-7 and TRBJ2-3, with 7 bases that match TRBD2. Germline-derived CDR1 and CDR2 are SSHAT and FNYEAQ (reference sequence). The CDR3 runs to 15 residues. The CDR3 DNA follows: TGTGCTAGCAGCTTACGGGGGGATAGCACAGATACGCAGTATTTT. Amino acid sequence: CASSLRGDSTDTQYF.

The V and J genes are TRBV27 and TRBJ2-4; D is unresolved. CDR1 is MNHEY and CDR2 is SMNVEV in the germline V gene (reference sequence). This CDR3 is built from 15 residues. V gave up 7 bases and J gave up 3 bases, with 16 bases separating them. CDR3 protein: CASTRVARRKNIQYF. CDR3 in DNA: TGTGCCAGCACCCGGGTCGCACGTCGCAAAAACATTCAGTACTTC.

V gene TRBV7-3 combines with J gene TRBJ2-5; D gene uncertain. Germline V gene lookup returns CDR1 SGHTA and CDR2 FQGTGA. With 1 base removed from V and 4 bases from J, the gap between germline ends came to 7 bases. The CDR3 runs to 13 residues. The CDR3 region has the DNA TGTGCCAGCAGCTTAATCGAGCGAGAGACCCAGTACTTC. Its translation is CASSLIERETQYF.

The CDR3 sequence is CAWSLGTGSGNTIYF. DNA of the CDR3: TGTGCCTGGAGTTTAGGGACAGGGTCAGGAAACACCATATATTTT. The chain is built from TRBV30 and TRBJ1-3; 9 bases line up with TRBD1. The V gene's germline CDR1 is GTSNPN and CDR2 SVGIG (reference sequence). The CDR3 has 15 amino acids. J lost 4 bases, V lost 2 bases, and 6 bases had no gene match.

The chain recombines TRBV28 with TRBJ1-4, with 10 nucleotides matching TRBD1. Trimming removed 6 bases from V and 7 bases from J; junction bases left unmatched: 8. Per the germline V gene, CDR1 is MDHEN and CDR2 is SYDVKM. This CDR3 has 15 amino acids. The CDR3: CASSEFGTGVEKLFF. CDR3 nucleotide sequence: TGTGCCAGCAGCGAGTTCGGGACAGGGGTTGAAAAACTGTTTTTT. Using reference TRBV28 and TRBJ1-4 for the parts outside the CDR3, the full variable domain is DVKVTQSSRYLVKRTGEKVFLECVQDMDHENMFWYRQDPGLGLRLIYFSYDVKMKEKGDIPEGYSVSREKKERFSLILESASTNQTSMYLCASSEFGTGVEKLFFGSGTQLSVL.

This chain joins TRBV4-3 and TRBJ2-1; 7 positions match TRBD2. CDR3 length: 16 amino acids. In germline, CDR1 is LGHNA, CDR2 YSLEER. V dropped 0 bases and J dropped 0; count of bases not matched to a gene: 2. CDR3 nucleotide sequence: TGCGCCAGCAGCCAAGAATGGACTAGCTCCTACAATGAGCAGTTCTTC. It yields the protein CASSQEWTSSYNEQFF.

The chain uses TRBV4-1 and TRBJ1-5, with D possibly being TRBD1 (5 bases). The V and J ends lost 0 bases and 3 bases respectively, with 9 bases between them. The CDR3 extends over 15 amino acids. CDR1 and CDR2 (germline): MGHRA, YSYEKL. The DNA for the CDR3 is TGCGCCAGCAGCCAAGATGAGGGACTCAATCAGCCCCAGCATTTT. It yields the protein CASSQDEGLNQPQHF.

The V gene is TRBV27, the J gene TRBJ2-5; 9 positions agree with TRBD2. CDR3 length: 16 amino acids. Germline CDR1 and CDR2: MNHEY and SMNVEV (reference sequence). Losses at the gene ends were 0 bases for V and 1 base for J; bases not matched to a gene: 3. CDR3 in DNA: TGTGCCAGCAGTTTATCGGCTAGCGGGACCCAAGAGACCCAGTACTTC. It is translated as CASSLSASGTQETQYF.

This chain links TRBV28 with TRBJ1-3, with D tentatively TRBD1 (5 bases). The germline gives CDR1 MDHEN, CDR2 SYDVKM. Trimming took 3 bases from V and 3 from J, leaving 9 bases between them. CDR3 size: 14 residues. The CDR3 bases are TGTGCCAGCAGTTTCTGGGGGGTTGGAAACACCATATATTTT. Its protein is CASSFWGVGNTIYF. The whole variable domain, remainder taken from reference TRBV28 and TRBJ1-3, is DVKVTQSSRYLVKRTGEKVFLECVQDMDHENMFWYRQDPGLGLRLIYFSYDVKMKEKGDIPEGYSVSREKKERFSLILESASTNQTSMYLCASSFWGVGNTIYFGEGSWLTVV.

The V call is TRBV7-3, the J call TRBJ2-5, with 9 bases that match TRBD1. The CDR3 covers 16 residues. The germline CDR1 and CDR2 sequences are SGHTA and FQGTGA. Trimming cost V 3 bases and J 4 bases; bases outside gene matches: 9. The CDR3 DNA follows: TGTGCCAGCAGCTTCCGGGGGACAGGGAAAGGAGAGACCCAGTACTTC. Translating gives CASSFRGTGKGETQYF.

This clone showed up just once. The chain joins TRBV25-1 to TRBJ1-1; D is ambiguous. Trimming removed 5 bases at V and 1 base at J, with 11 bases between. The CDR3 runs 14 residues. Germline loops: CDR1 MGHDK, CDR2 SYGVNS. The CDR3 sequence is CASSPWGENTEAFF. Written as DNA, the CDR3 is TGTGCCAGCAGTCCTTGGGGAGAGAACACTGAAGCTTTCTTT.

Note on this clone: Different DNA sequences within this sample yield the same CDR3. V gene TRBV5-1 combines with J gene TRBJ2-7, with TRBD2 identical over 13 bases. CDR1 is SGHRS and CDR2 is YFSETQ in the germline V gene. The CDR3 is 17 amino acids. J gave up 3 bases and V 0 bases, and 6 bases lay outside the gene matches. Here the CDR3 reads CASSLGLAGGIVYEQYF. The CDR3 DNA follows: TGCGCCAGCAGCTTGGGACTAGCGGGAGGTATAGTCTACGAGCAGTACTTC. The variable domain in full, completed from reference TRBV5-1 and TRBJ2-7, reads KAGVTQTPRYLIKTRGQQVTLSCSPISGHRSVSWYQQTPGQGLQFLFEYFSETQRNKGNFPGRFSGRQFSNSRSEMNVSTLELGDSALYLCASSLGLAGGIVYEQYFGPGTRLTVT.

This chain uses TRBV11-3 with TRBJ2-1; D is perhaps TRBD2 (6 bases). The CDR3 runs to 15 residues. Trimming removed 0 bases at V and 2 bases at J, with 8 bases between. CDR1 is SGHNT and CDR2 is YENEEA in the germline V gene. The CDR3, as DNA: TGTGCCAGCAGCTTAGACCGGGGGACCTACAATGAGCAGTTCTTC. It translates to CASSLDRGTYNEQFF. Full variable domain (missing parts from reference TRBV11-3 and TRBJ2-1): EAGVVQSPRYKIIEKKQPVAFWCNPISGHNTLYWYLQNLGQGPELLIRYENEEAVDDSQLPKDRFSAERLKGVDSTLKIQPAELGDSAVYLCASSLDRGTYNEQFFGPGTRLTVL.

This chain links TRBV7-2 with TRBJ1-2; D is perhaps TRBD1 (6 bases). V lost 4 bases to trimming and J lost 0 bases, with 15 bases between them. Germline V gene data show CDR1 as SGHTA and CDR2 as FQGNSA. This CDR3 is 16 amino acids long. The CDR3 DNA is TGTGCCAGCAGCTCACAAACAGGGTACACTAACTATGGCTACACCTTC. Residues: CASSSQTGYTNYGYTF.

The chain recombines TRBV5-1 with TRBJ2-7, with D possibly TRBD2 on 6 matching bases. The CDR3 length is 15 residues. Looked up from germline, CDR1 is SGHRS and CDR2 is YFSETQ. Trimming removed 1 base from V and 1 base from J, with 12 bases in between. CDR3 in DNA: TGCGCCAGCAGCTTGAGAGCGGGCCGATCCTACGAGCAGTACTTC. As protein: CASSLRAGRSYEQYF.

The chain carries TRBV29-1 and TRBJ1-4; D remains unclear. CDR1 and CDR2 (germline): SQVTM, ANQGSEA. Trimming shortened V by 2 bases and J by 4 bases, and 11 bases separated the two germline ends. The CDR3 runs 14 residues. CDR3 residues: CSVEIPGYNEKLFF. CDR3 in DNA: TGCAGCGTTGAAATACCGGGGTATAATGAAAAACTGTTTTTT.

A single count supports this clone. The chain employs TRBV27 and TRBJ2-3; D is ambiguous. CDR1 and CDR2 (germline): MNHEY, SMNVEV (reference sequence). This CDR3 has 13 residues. V gave up 2 bases and J gave up 2 bases, with 5 bases separating them. The CDR3 spells CASSLMYTDTQYF. CDR3 nucleotides: TGTGCCAGCAGTTTAATGTACACAGATACGCAGTATTTT.

This clone was counted only a few times. The chain recombines TRBV2 with TRBJ2-5; 9 bases map to TRBD2. The junction had 5 bases not matched to a gene; V was cut back by 1 base and J by 5 bases. CDR3 length equals 15 residues. CDR1 SNHLY and CDR2 FYNNEI come from the germline V gene. CDR3 residues: CASSEGLAVPETQYF. For the CDR3, the DNA is TGTGCCAGCAGTGAAGGACTAGCGGTCCCCGAGACCCAGTACTTC. The full variable domain, with the rest looked up from reference TRBV2 and TRBJ2-5, is EPEVTQTPSHQVTQMGQEVILRCVPISNHLYFYWYRQILGQKVEFLVSFYNNEISEKSEIFDDQFSVERPDGSNFTLKIRSTKLEDSAMYFCASSEGLAVPETQYFGPGTRLLVL.